This T cell receptor beta chain derives from a study of T cells in Graves' hyperthyroidism and ophthalmopathy. Study findings and constraints: Most thyroid-expanded clonotypes above 0.001 were also found in blood.

This clonotype came up many times. What it recognizes is unknown. The TCR beta CDR3 regions underwent amplification using RNA transcripts as the source. Researchers ran a first-round RT-PCR on the TCR CDR3 using the HTBI primer set. Each CDR3 protein gets one entry after TCRdb re-called the multiplex PCR reads with MiXCR. The repertoire holds about 760,000 distinct CDR3 sequences, with 35% as singletons. Unmatched junction bases numbered 10, after V lost 3 bases and J lost 8 bases. The CDR3 has 14 residues. The V gene's germline CDR1 is SGDLS and CDR2 YYNGEE. The chain combines TRBV9 with TRBJ1-2; 7 nucleotides align to TRBD1. The sequence was obtained from a woman between 35 and 50 years old with Graves' hyperthyroidism. Material: blood. The CDR3 sequence is CASSGPGQQKGYTF. The CDR3 nucleotides read TGTGCCAGCAGCGGACCGGGACAGCAAAAGGGCTACACCTTC.